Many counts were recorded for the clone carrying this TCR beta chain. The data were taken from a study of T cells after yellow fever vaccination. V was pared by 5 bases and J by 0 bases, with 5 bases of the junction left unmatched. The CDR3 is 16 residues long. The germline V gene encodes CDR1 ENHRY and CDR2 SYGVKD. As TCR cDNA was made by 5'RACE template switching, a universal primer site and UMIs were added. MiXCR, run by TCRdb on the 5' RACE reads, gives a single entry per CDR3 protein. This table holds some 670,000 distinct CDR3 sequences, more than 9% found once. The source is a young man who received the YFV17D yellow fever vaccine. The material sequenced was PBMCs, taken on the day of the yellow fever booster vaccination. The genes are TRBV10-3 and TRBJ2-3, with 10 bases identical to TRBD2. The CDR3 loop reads CAISRGTSVSTDTQYF. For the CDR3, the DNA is TGTGCCATCAGTAGGGGGACTAGCGTTAGCACAGATACGCAGTATTTT.